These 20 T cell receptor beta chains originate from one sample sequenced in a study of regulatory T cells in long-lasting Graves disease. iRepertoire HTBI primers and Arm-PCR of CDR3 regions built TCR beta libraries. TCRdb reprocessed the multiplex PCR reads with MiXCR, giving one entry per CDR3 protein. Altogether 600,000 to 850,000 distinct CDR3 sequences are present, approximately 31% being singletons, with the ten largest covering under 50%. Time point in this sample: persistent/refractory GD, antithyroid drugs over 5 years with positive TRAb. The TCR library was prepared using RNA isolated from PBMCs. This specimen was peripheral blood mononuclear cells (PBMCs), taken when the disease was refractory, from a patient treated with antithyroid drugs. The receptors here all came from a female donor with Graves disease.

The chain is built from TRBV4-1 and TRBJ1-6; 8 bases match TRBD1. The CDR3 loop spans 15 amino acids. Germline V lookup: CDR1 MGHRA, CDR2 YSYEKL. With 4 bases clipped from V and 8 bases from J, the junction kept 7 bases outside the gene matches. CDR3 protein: CASSPYQGADSPLHF. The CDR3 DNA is TGCGCCAGCAGCCCCTATCAGGGGGCCGATTCACCCCTCCACTTT.

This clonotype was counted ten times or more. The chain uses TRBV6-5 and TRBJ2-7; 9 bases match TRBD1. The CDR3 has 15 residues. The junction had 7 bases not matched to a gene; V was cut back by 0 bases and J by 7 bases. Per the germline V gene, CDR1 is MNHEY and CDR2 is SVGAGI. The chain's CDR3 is CASSYSRTGAVEQYF. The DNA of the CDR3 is TGTGCCAGCAGTTACTCCCGGACAGGGGCAGTGGAGCAGTACTTC.

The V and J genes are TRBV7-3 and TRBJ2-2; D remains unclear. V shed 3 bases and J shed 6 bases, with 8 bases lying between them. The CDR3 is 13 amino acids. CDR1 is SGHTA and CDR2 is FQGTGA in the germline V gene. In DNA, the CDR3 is TGTGCCAGCAGCTTGGGTATTGCCGGGGAGCTGTTTTTT. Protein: CASSLGIAGELFF.

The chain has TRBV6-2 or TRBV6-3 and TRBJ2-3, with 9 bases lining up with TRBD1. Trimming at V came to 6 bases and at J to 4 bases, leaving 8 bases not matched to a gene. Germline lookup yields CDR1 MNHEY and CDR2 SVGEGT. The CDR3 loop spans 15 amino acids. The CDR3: CASRERTGAADTQYF. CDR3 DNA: TGTGCCAGCAGAGAGCGGACAGGGGCCGCAGATACGCAGTATTTT.

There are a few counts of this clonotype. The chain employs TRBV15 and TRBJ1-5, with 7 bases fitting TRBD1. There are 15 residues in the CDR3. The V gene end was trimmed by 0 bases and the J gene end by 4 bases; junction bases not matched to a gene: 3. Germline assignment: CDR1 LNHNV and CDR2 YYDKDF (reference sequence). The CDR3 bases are TGTGCCACCAGCAGAGAGACAGGGCGGAATCAGCCCCAGCATTTT. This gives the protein CATSRETGRNQPQHF. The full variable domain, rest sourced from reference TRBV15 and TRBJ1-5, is DAMVIQNPRYQVTQFGKPVTLSCSQTLNHNVMYWYQQKSSQAPKLLFHYYDKDFNNEADTPDNFQSRRPNTSFCFLDIRSPGLGDTAMYLCATSRETGRNQPQHFGDGTRLSIL.

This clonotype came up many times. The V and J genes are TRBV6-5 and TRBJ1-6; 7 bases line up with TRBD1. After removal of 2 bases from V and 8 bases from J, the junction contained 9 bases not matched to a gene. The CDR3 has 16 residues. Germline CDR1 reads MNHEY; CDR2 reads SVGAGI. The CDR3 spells CASSYRVTGWDSPLHF. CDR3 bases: TGTGCCAGCAGTTACAGGGTGACAGGGTGGGATTCACCCCTCCACTTT.

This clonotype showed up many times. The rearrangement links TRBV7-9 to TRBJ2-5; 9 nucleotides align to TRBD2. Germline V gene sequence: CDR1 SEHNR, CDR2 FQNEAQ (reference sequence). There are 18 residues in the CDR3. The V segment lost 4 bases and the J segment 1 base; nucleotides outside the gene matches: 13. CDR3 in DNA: TGTGCCAGCAGCTCCAAGTCGAGGCTAGCGGGACTCCAAGAGACCCAGTACTTC. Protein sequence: CASSSKSRLAGLQETQYF.

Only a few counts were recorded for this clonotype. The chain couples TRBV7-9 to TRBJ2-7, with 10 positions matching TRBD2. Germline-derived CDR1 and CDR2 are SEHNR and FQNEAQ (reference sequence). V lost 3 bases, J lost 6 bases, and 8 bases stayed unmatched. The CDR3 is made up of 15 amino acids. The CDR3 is CASSFQASGRGEQYF. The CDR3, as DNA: TGTGCCAGCAGCTTTCAGGCTAGCGGGAGAGGCGAGCAGTACTTC.

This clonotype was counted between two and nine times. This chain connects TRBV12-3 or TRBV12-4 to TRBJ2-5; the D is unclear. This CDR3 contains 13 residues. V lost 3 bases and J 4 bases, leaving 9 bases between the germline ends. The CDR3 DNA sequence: TGTGCCAGCAGTTTGTTAGTGACAGAGACCCAGTACTTC. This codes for CASSLLVTETQYF.

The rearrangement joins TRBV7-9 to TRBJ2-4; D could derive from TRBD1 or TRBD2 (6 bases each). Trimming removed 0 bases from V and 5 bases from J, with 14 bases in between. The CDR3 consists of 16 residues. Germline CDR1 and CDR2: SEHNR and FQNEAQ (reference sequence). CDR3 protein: CASSLATSGGQNIQYF. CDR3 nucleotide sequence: TGTGCCAGCAGCTTAGCGACTAGTGGGGGGCAAAACATTCAGTACTTC.

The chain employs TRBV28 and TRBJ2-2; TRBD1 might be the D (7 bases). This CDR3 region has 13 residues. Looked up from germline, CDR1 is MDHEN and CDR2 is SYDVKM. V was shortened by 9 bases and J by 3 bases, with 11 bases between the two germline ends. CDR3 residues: CARVRGDTGELFF. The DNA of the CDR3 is TGTGCCAGGGTCAGGGGGGACACCGGGGAGCTGTTTTTT.

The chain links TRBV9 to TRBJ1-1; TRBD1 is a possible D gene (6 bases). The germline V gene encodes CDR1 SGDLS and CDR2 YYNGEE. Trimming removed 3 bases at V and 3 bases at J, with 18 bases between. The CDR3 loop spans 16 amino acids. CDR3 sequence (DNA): TGTGCCAGCAGCGCAAGGGGGGGCGGGTCGGACACTGAAGCTTTCTTT. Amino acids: CASSARGGGSDTEAFF.

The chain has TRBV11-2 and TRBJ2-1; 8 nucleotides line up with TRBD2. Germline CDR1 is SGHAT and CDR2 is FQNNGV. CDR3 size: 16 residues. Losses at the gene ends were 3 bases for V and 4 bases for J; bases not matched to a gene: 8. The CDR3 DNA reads TGTGCCAGCAGCTTGGGCGCGGGGGGCGCGTACAATGAGCAGTTCTTC. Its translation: CASSLGAGGAYNEQFF.

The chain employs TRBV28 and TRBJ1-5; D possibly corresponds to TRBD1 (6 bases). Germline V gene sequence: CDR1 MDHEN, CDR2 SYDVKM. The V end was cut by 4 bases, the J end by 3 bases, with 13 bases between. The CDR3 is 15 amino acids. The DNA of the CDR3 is TGTGCCAGCAGTTCCGTGGGGGACACCAATCAGCCCCAGCATTTT. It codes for CASSSVGDTNQPQHF.

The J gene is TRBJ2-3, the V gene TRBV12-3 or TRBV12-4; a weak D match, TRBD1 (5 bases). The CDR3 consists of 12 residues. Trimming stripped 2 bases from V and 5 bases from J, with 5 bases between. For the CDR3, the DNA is TGTGCCAGCAGTTTACAGGGAGATACGCAGTATTTT. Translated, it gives CASSLQGDTQYF.

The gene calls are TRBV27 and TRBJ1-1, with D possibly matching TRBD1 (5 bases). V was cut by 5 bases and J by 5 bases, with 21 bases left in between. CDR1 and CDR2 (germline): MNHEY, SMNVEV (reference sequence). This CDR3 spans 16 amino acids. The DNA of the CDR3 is TGTGCCAGCAGTCCCCGGGGCCGGGAGGGAAGAACTGAAGCTTTCTTT. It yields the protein CASSPRGREGRTEAFF.

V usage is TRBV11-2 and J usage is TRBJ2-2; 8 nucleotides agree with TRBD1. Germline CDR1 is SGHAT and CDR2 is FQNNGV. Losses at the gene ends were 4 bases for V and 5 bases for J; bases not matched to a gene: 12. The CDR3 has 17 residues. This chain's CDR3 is CASSSALGQGETGELFF. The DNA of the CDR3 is TGTGCCAGCAGCTCAGCTCTTGGACAGGGTGAGACCGGGGAGCTGTTTTTT.

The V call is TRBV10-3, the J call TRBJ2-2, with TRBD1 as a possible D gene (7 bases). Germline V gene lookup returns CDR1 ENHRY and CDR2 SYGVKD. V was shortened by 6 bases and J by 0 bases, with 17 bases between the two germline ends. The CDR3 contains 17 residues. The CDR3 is CAIRETRDSANTGELFF. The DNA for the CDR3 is TGTGCCATCAGGGAGACTAGGGACAGCGCGAACACCGGGGAGCTGTTTTTT.

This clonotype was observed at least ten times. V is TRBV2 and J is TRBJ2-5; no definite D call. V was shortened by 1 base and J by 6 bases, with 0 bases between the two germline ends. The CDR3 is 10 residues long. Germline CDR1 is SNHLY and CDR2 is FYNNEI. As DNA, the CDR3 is TGTGCCAGCAGTGAAGAGACCCAGTACTTC. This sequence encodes CASSEETQYF. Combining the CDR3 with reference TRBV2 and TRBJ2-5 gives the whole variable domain EPEVTQTPSHQVTQMGQEVILRCVPISNHLYFYWYRQILGQKVEFLVSFYNNEISEKSEIFDDQFSVERPDGSNFTLKIRSTKLEDSAMYFCASSEETQYFGPGTRLLVL.

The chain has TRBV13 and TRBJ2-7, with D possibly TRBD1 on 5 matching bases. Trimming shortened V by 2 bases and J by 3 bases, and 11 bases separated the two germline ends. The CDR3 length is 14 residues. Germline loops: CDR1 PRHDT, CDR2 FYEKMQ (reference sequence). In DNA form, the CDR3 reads TGTGCCAGCAGCTTAAAGGGCAGGGACTACGAGCAGTACTTC. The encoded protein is CASSLKGRDYEQYF.